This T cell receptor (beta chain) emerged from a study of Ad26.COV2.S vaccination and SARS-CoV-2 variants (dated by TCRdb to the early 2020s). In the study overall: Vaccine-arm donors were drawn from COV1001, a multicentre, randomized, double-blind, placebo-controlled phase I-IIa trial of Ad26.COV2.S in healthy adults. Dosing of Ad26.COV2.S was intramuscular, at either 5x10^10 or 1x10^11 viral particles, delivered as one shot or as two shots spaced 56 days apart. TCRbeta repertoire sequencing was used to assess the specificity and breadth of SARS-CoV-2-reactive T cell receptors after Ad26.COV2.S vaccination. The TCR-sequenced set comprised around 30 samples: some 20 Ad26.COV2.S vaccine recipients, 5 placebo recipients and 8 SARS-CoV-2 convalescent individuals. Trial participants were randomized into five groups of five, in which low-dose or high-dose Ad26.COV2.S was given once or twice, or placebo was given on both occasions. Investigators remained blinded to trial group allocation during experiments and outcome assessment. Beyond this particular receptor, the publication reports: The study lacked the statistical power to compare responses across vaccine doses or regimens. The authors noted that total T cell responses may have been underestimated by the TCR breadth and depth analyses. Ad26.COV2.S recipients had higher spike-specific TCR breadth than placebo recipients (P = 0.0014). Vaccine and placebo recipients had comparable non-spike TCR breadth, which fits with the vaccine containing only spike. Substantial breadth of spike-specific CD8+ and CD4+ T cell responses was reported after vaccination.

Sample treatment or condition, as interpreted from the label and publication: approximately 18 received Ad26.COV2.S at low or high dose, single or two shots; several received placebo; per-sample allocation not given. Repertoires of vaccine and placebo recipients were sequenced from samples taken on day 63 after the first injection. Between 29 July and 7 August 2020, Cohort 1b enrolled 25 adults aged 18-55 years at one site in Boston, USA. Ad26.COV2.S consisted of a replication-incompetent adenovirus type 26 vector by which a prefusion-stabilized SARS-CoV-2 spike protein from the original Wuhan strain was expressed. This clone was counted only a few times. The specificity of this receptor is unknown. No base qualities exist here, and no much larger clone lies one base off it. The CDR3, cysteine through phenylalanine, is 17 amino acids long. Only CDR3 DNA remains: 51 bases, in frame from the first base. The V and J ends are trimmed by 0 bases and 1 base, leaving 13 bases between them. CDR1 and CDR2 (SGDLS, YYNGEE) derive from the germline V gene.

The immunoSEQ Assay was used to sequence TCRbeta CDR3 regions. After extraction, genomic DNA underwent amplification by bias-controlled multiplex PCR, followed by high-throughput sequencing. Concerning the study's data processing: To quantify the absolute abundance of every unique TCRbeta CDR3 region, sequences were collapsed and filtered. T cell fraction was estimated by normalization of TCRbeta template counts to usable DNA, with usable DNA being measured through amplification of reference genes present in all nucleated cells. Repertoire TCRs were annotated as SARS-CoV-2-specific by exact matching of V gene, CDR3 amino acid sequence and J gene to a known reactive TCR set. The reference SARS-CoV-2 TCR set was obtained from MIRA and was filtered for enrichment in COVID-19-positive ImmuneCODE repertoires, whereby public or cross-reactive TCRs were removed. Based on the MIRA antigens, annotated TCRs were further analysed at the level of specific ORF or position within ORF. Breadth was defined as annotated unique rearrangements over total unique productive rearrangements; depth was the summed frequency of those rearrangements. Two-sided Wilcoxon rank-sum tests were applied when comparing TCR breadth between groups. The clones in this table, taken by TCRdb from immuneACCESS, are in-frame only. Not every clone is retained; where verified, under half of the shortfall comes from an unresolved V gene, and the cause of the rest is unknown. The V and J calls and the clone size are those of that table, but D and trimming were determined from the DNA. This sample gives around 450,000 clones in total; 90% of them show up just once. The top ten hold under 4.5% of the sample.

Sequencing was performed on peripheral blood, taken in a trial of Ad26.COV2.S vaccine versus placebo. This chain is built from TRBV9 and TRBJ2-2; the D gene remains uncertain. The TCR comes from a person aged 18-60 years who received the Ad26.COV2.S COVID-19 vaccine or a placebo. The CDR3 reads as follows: CASSVVQGSLNTGELFF. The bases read TGTGCCAGCAGCGTAGTACAAGGGTCCCTGAACACCGGGGAGCTGTTTTTT.